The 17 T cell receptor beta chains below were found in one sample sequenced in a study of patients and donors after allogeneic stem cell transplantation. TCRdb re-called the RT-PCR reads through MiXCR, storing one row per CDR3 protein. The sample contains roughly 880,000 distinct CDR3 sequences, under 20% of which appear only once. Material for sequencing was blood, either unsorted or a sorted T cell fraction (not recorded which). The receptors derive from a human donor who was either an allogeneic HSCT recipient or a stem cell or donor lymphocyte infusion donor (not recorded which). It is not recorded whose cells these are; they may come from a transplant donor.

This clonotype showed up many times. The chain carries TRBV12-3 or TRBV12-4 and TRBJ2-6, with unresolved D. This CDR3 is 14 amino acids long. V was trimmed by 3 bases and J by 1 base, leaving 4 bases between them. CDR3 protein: CASSLWSGANVLTF. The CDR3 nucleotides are TGTGCCAGCAGTTTGTGGTCTGGGGCCAACGTCCTGACTTTC.

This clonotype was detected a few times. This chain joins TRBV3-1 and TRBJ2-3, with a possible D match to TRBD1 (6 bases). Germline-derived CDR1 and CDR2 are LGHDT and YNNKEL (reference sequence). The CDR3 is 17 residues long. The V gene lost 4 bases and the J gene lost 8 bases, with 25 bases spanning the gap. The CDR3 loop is CASSRRTDLWRVVTQYF. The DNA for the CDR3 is TGTGCCAGCAGCCGTCGGACAGACCTTTGGCGGGTAGTTACGCAGTATTTT.

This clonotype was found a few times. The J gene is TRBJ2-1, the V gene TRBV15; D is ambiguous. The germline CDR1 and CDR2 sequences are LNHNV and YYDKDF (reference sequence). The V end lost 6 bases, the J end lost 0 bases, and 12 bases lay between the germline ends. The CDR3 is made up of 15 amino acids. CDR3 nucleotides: TGTGCCACCAGTCAAGGGCCGAGCTCCTACAATGAGCAGTTCTTC. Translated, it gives CATSQGPSSYNEQFF.

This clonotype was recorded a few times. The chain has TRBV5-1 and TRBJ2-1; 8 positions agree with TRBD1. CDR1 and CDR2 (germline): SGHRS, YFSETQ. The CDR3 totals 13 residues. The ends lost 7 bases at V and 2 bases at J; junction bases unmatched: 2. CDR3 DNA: TGCGCCAGCGGGACAGGACCCTACAATGAGCAGTTCTTC. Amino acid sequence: CASGTGPYNEQFF.

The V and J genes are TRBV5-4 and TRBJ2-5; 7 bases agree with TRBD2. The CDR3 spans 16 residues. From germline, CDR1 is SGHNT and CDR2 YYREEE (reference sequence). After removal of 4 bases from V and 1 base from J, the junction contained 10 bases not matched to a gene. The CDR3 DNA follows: TGTGCCAGCAGCCGCGGTAGCACTAGCGTCCAAGAGACCCAGTACTTC. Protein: CASSRGSTSVQETQYF.

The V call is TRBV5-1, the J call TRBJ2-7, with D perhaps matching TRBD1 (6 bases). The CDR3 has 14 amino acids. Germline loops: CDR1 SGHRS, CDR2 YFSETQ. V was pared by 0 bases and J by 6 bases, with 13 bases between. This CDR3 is CASSLGATGREQYF. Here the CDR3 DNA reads TGCGCCAGCAGCTTGGGGGCTACAGGGCGCGAGCAGTACTTC. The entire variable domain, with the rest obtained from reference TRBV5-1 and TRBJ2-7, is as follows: KAGVTQTPRYLIKTRGQQVTLSCSPISGHRSVSWYQQTPGQGLQFLFEYFSETQRNKGNFPGRFSGRQFSNSRSEMNVSTLELGDSALYLCASSLGATGREQYFGPGTRLTVT.

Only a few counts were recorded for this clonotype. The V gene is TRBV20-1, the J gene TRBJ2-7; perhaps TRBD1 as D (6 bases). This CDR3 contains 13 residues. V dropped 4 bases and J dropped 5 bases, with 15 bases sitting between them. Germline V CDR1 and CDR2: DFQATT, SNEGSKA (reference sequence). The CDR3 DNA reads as TGCAGTGCTACAGCAGACAGGCACCACGAGCAGTACTTC. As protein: CSATADRHHEQYF.

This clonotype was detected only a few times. The CDR3 coding sequence is TGTGCCAGTTCCCGGGACAGGGCCGACAATGAGCAGTTCTTC. Translating gives CASSRDRADNEQFF. The V and J genes are TRBV19 and TRBJ2-1; TRBD1 aligns across 9 bases. This CDR3 contains 14 residues. Germline CDR1 reads LNHDA; CDR2 reads SQIVND (reference sequence). After removal of 8 bases from V and 5 bases from J, the junction contained 7 bases not matched to a gene.

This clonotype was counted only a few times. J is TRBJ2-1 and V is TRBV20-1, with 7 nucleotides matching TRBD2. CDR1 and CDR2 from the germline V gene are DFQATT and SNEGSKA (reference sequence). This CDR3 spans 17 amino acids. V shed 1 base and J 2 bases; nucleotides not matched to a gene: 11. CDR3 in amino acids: CSARGNPPAGPYNEQFF. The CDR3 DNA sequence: TGCAGTGCTAGAGGAAACCCTCCAGCGGGGCCCTACAATGAGCAGTTCTTC.

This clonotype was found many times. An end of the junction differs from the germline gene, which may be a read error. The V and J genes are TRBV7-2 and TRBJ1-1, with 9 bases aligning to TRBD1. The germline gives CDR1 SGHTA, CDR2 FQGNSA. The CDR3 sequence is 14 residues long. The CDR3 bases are TGCGCCAGCAGCTCCACAGGGGGCCGGACTGAAGCTTTCTTT. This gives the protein CASSSTGGRTEAFF.

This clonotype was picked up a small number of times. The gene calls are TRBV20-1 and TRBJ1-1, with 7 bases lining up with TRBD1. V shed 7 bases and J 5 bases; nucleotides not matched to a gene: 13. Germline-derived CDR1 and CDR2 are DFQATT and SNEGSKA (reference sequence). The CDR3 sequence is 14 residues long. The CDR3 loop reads CSVSPGGRMTEAFF. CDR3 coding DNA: TGCAGTGTTAGTCCAGGGGGGAGAATGACTGAAGCTTTCTTT.

CDR3 coding DNA: TGCAGTGCTAGATGGACCCTAAAAGAGACCCAGTACTTC. It translates to CSARWTLKETQYF. The chain has TRBV20-1 and TRBJ2-5; D remains unclear. V gave up 2 bases and J gave up 3 bases, with 10 bases separating them. The V gene's germline CDR1 is DFQATT and CDR2 SNEGSKA (reference sequence). The CDR3 runs to 13 residues.

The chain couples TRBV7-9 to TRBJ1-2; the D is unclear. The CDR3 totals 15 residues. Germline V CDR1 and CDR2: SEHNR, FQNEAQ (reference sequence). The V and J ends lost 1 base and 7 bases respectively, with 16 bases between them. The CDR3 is CASSLDLRLLGGYTF. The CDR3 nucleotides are TGTGCCAGCAGCTTAGATTTAAGACTCCTCGGTGGCTACACCTTC.

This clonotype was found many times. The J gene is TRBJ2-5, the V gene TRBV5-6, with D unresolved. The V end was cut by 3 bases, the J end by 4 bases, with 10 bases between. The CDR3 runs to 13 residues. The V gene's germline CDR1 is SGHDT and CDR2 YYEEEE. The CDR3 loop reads CASSSRVRETQYF. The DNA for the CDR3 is TGTGCCAGCAGCTCACGTGTGAGAGAGACCCAGTACTTC.

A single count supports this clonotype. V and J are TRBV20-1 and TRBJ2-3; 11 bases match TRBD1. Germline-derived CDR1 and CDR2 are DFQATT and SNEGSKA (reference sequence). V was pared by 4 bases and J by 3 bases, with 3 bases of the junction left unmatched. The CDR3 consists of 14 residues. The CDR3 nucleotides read TGCAGTGCTACGGACAGGGGGCTGACAGATACGCAGTATTTT. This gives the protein CSATDRGLTDTQYF.

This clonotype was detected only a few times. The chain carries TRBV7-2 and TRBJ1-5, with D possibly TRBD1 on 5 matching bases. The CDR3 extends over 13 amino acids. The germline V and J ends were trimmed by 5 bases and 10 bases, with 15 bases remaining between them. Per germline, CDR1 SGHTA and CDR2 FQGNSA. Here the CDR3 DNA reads TGTGCCAGCAGCCCCCGGGGGGGTGTTCCCCAGCATTTT. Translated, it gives CASSPRGGVPQHF.

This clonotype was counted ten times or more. CDR3 loop: CASSPGTDSYEQYF. CDR3 nucleotide sequence: TGTGCCAGCAGCCCCGGGACAGACTCCTACGAGCAGTACTTC. The genes are TRBV6-2 or TRBV6-3 and TRBJ2-7, with 7 bases fitting TRBD1. The V gene end was trimmed by 6 bases and the J gene end by 0 bases; junction bases not matched to a gene: 5. The V gene's germline CDR1 is MNHEY and CDR2 SVGEGT. The CDR3 has 14 amino acids.